Listed here are 14 T cell receptor beta chains from one sample, sequenced in a study of control samples from healthy donors and cancer patients. Clones were read by immunoSEQ multiplex PCR, and TCRdb kept only the in-frame ones, dropping some. The table shows around 110,000 clones, with 85% to 90% occurring only once. Source material: PBMCs. The receptors were gathered from a woman aged 45-59 years with colorectal cancer.

This chain connects TRBV5-6 to TRBJ2-7; weak D call: TRBD2 (6 bases). Trimming took 1 base from V and 0 from J, leaving 8 bases between them. CDR3 length equals 14 residues. In germline, CDR1 is SGHDT, CDR2 YYEEEE. The DNA of the CDR3 is TGTGCCAGCAGCTTGATGGAGGGCTCCTACGAGCAGTACTTC. This gives the protein CASSLMEGSYEQYF. Full variable domain (rest looked up from reference TRBV5-6 and TRBJ2-7): DAGVTQSPTHLIKTRGQQVTLRCSPKSGHDTVSWYQQALGQGPQFIFQYYEEEERQRGNFPDRFSGHQFPNYSSELNVNALLLGDSALYLCASSLMEGSYEQYFGPGTRLTVT.

By its share, this clone is medium-sized (0.01 to 0.1%). The J gene is TRBJ1-2, the V gene TRBV3-1 (or the pseudogene TRBV3-2); D unclear. Germline V gene data show CDR1 as LGHDT and CDR2 as YNNKEL (reference sequence). Deletions cut 4 bases from V and 3 bases from J, with 9 bases between. The CDR3 covers 13 residues. The CDR3 sequence is CASSPDTDYGYTF. CDR3 nucleotide sequence: TGTGCCAGCAGCCCTGACACGGACTATGGCTACACCTTC.

This clone was recorded once. The chain joins TRBV10-1 to TRBJ2-1, with 8 bases that match TRBD1. Germline V gene sequence: CDR1 WNHNN, CDR2 SYGVQD (reference sequence). This CDR3 has 14 amino acids. Trimming cost V 5 bases and J 9 bases; bases outside gene matches: 9. The CDR3 region has the DNA TGCGCCAGCAGTAGCGACAGGGGTACGACTGAGCAGTTCTTC. It encodes CASSSDRGTTEQFF.

The chain employs TRBV9 and TRBJ2-2; D tentatively reads TRBD1 or TRBD2 (5 bases each). From germline, CDR1 is SGDLS and CDR2 YYNGEE. V shed 3 bases and J shed 1 base, with 10 bases lying between them. The length of the CDR3 is 15 residues. The CDR3 loop is CASSEGTVNTGELFF. The CDR3 DNA reads as TGTGCCAGCAGCGAGGGGACGGTGAACACCGGGGAGCTGTTTTTT. Full variable domain (remainder filled in from reference TRBV9 and TRBJ2-2): DSGVTQTPKHLITATGQRVTLRCSPRSGDLSVYWYQQSLDQGLQFLIQYYNGEERAKGNILERFSAQQFPDLHSELNLSSLELGDSALYFCASSEGTVNTGELFFGEGSRLTVL.

This sequence joins TRBV5-1 and TRBJ2-7; 7 bases are shared with TRBD1. The CDR3 sequence is 14 residues long. Germline-derived CDR1 and CDR2 are SGHRS and YFSETQ. With 0 bases clipped from V and 5 bases from J, the junction kept 5 bases outside the gene matches. Here the CDR3 DNA reads TGCGCCAGCAGCTTGGACAGGGGTGGTGACGAGCAGTACTTC. As protein: CASSLDRGGDEQYF.

J is TRBJ1-2 and V is TRBV10-3, with 8 bases identical to TRBD1. The V segment lost 6 bases and the J segment 4 bases; nucleotides outside the gene matches: 7. CDR1 is ENHRY and CDR2 is SYGVKD in the germline V gene. The CDR3 is made up of 14 amino acids. The CDR3, as DNA: TGTGCCATCAGGGACGACAGGGGCCGCTATGGCTACACCTTC. It encodes CAIRDDRGRYGYTF.

In its sample, this clone was seen a few times. The V call is TRBV5-1, the J call TRBJ2-1; 8 nucleotides line up with TRBD2. The CDR3 consists of 15 residues. J lost 7 bases, V lost 0 bases, and 6 bases had no gene match. Per germline, CDR1 SGHRS and CDR2 YFSETQ. The CDR3 DNA is TGCGCCAGCAGCTTGGACGGGAGGGCCGGTAATGAGCAGTTCTTC. This codes for CASSLDGRAGNEQFF.

The V gene is TRBV12-3 or TRBV12-4, the J gene TRBJ1-2; D not resolved. There are 13 residues in the CDR3. Trimming left V 2 bases short and J 8 bases short, with 12 bases between. The CDR3 region is CASSLSEGWGYTF. The CDR3 DNA is TGTGCCAGCAGTTTAAGTGAGGGCTGGGGCTACACCTTC.

The J gene is TRBJ2-1, the V gene TRBV5-1; maybe TRBD2 (5 bases). The CDR3 extends over 15 amino acids. CDR1 SGHRS and CDR2 YFSETQ come from the germline V gene. Trimming removed 4 bases from V and 1 base from J, with 12 bases in between. The CDR3 is CASSAGSRSYNEQFF. The CDR3 DNA reads TGCGCCAGCAGCGCGGGCTCCCGATCCTACAATGAGCAGTTCTTC.

The table lists this clone with a count of one. J is TRBJ2-3 and V is TRBV7-3, with 7 nucleotides matching TRBD2. This CDR3 spans 14 amino acids. CDR1 is SGHTA, CDR2 FQGTGA, per germline. The V and J ends lost 5 bases and 5 bases, in that order; junction bases with no gene match: 7. The CDR3 sequence: CASSRAGVVDTQYF. For the CDR3, the DNA is TGTGCCAGCAGCCGGGCGGGGGTGGTAGATACGCAGTATTTT.

This clone appeared a single time. This sequence joins TRBV30 and TRBJ1-2; 7 bases agree with TRBD1. V shed 4 bases, J shed 4 bases, and the junction held 6 bases outside the gene matches. The germline gives CDR1 GTSNPN, CDR2 SVGIG (reference sequence). The CDR3 sequence is 13 residues long. The CDR3 DNA reads TGTGCCTGGACTAGGACAGGACCCTATGGCTACACCTTC. This codes for CAWTRTGPYGYTF.

This clone was counted a single time. This sequence joins TRBV27 and TRBJ2-1, with TRBD1 as a possible D gene (6 bases). The V end was cut by 5 bases, the J end by 7 bases, with 9 bases between. The CDR3 is made up of 12 amino acids. Germline V CDR1 and CDR2: MNHEY, SMNVEV (reference sequence). The CDR3 loop reads CASSLTGNEQFF. CDR3 sequence (DNA): TGTGCCAGCAGTCTTACAGGGAATGAGCAGTTCTTC.

This rearrangement joins TRBV2 to TRBJ1-1; a possible D gene is TRBD1 (6 bases). The CDR3 sequence is 13 residues long. V lost 6 bases and J 5 bases, leaving 13 bases between the germline ends. From germline, CDR1 is SNHLY and CDR2 FYNNEI. DNA of the CDR3: TGTGCCAGCAGGAGGGAGGGGGGGACTGAAGCTTTCTTT. Translation: CASRREGGTEAFF. Supplemented by reference TRBV2 and TRBJ1-1, the full variable domain reads EPEVTQTPSHQVTQMGQEVILRCVPISNHLYFYWYRQILGQKVEFLVSFYNNEISEKSEIFDDQFSVERPDGSNFTLKIRSTKLEDSAMYFCASRREGGTEAFFGQGTRLTVV.

As for this clone: Other nucleotide sequences in the sample specify the same CDR3. The CDR3 loop reads CASTPPEGRRSPLHF. The DNA for the CDR3 is TGTGCCAGCACCCCACCGGAGGGTAGGCGTTCACCCCTCCACTTT. The chain has TRBV2 and TRBJ1-6; D not resolved. V lost 7 bases and J lost 9, with 19 bases in between. Per the germline V gene, CDR1 is SNHLY and CDR2 is FYNNEI. The CDR3 covers 15 residues.